The 24 T cell receptor beta chains reported below all come from one sample, sequenced in a study of STAT5B mutations in CD4+ large granular lymphocyte leukemia (dated by TCRdb to between 2022 and 2023). To prepare the library, the immunoSEQ multiplex PCR assay was applied. As stored in TCRdb, this immuneACCESS dataset retains in-frame rearrangements with V and J assigned. A fraction of the clones does not appear; measured against another copy, unresolved V genes explain less than half of the discrepancy, and the remainder lacks a known reason. The sample records more than 30,000 clones, under 85% of which are singletons. The biggest ten clones account for 2.1% of the sample. The sample consisted of CD4+ T cells from blood buffy coats. The receptors derive from a human donor in good health.

The J gene is TRBJ2-1, the V gene TRBV11-3; 8 bases fit TRBD2. Germline lookup yields CDR1 SGHNT and CDR2 YENEEA. This CDR3 has 15 amino acids. The J segment lost 2 bases and the V segment lost 5 bases, leaving 5 bases of the junction unmatched. The CDR3 loop reads CASSPLAGTYNEQFF. CDR3 coding DNA: TGTGCCAGCAGCCCGCTAGCGGGTACCTACAATGAGCAGTTCTTC. Looking up the rest from reference TRBV11-3 and TRBJ2-1 gives the full variable domain: EAGVVQSPRYKIIEKKQPVAFWCNPISGHNTLYWYLQNLGQGPELLIRYENEEAVDDSQLPKDRFSAERLKGVDSTLKIQPAELGDSAVYLCASSPLAGTYNEQFFGPGTRLTVL.

This clone was picked up one time. The chain uses TRBV30 and TRBJ2-7; D gene uncertain. The CDR3 length is 14 residues. CDR1 GTSNPN and CDR2 SVGIG come from the germline V gene (reference sequence). Trimming took off 2 bases at V and 3 bases at J, with 14 bases between the two ends. The CDR3 nucleotides are TGTGCCTGGAGTTCTCAATGGCGGAGCTACGAGCAGTACTTC. This translates into CAWSSQWRSYEQYF.

This clone was observed a handful of times. The rearrangement uses TRBV14 and TRBJ2-7; tentatively, D is TRBD2 (6 bases). Trimming left V 0 bases short and J 2 bases short, with 17 bases between. The CDR3 consists of 17 residues. Germline loops: CDR1 SGHDN, CDR2 FVKESK. In DNA, the CDR3 is TGTGCCAGCAGCCAAGAACACCCGAGGAGGGCAACCTACGAGCAGTACTTC. Its protein product is CASSQEHPRRATYEQYF. The full variable domain, rest sourced from reference TRBV14 and TRBJ2-7, is EAGVTQFPSHSVIEKGQTVTLRCDPISGHDNLYWYRRVMGKEIKFLLHFVKESKQDESGMPNNRFLAERTGGTYSTLKVQPAELEDSGVYFCASSQEHPRRATYEQYFGPGTRLTVT.

The rearrangement joins TRBV30 to TRBJ1-4, with D hard to call. Trimming removed 6 bases from V and 8 bases from J, with 16 bases in between. The CDR3 is 13 residues long. CDR1 is GTSNPN, CDR2 SVGIG, per germline (reference sequence). CDR3 nucleotide sequence: TGTGCCTGCAGCGGTAGGGTTGGGGAAAAACTGTTTTTT. Residues: CACSGRVGEKLFF.

This clone appeared a single time. The chain is built from TRBV4-1 and TRBJ2-5; 7 bases fit TRBD2. Germline lookup yields CDR1 MGHRA and CDR2 YSYEKL. The length of the CDR3 is 17 residues. The ends lost 0 bases at V and 6 bases at J; junction bases unmatched: 13. The chain's CDR3 is CASSQERRGGPRKTQYF. The CDR3 DNA reads as TGCGCCAGCAGCCAAGAGAGAAGGGGAGGGCCGCGGAAGACCCAGTACTTC.

CDR3 coding DNA: TGTGCCAGCAGTACCCAGACAGGGGGTAGTTCACCCCTCCACTTT. It translates to CASSTQTGGSSPLHF. This rearrangement joins TRBV6-1 to TRBJ1-6; 9 bases match TRBD1. V shed 5 bases and J 9 bases; nucleotides not matched to a gene: 8. The CDR3 consists of 15 residues. Germline-derived CDR1 and CDR2 are MNHNS and SASEGT.

The V gene is TRBV5-4, the J gene TRBJ2-7, with 11 bases aligning to TRBD2. Trimming took 1 base from V and 4 from J; bases not matched to a gene: 4. CDR1 is SGHNT and CDR2 is YYREEE in the germline V gene (reference sequence). The CDR3 totals 15 residues. CDR3 nucleotides: TGTGCCAGCAGCTTGAACCTAGCGGGGGGATACGAGCAGTACTTC. Amino acid sequence: CASSLNLAGGYEQYF.

This clone is a singleton in its sample. V is TRBV28 and J is TRBJ1-1; TRBD1 matches at 7 bases. CDR1 and CDR2 (germline): MDHEN, SYDVKM. The CDR3 sequence is 15 residues long. V shed 6 bases, J shed 2 bases, and the junction held 9 bases outside the gene matches. In nucleotides, the CDR3 is TGTGCCAGCAGCACGCCCCGGGACAGAAACACTGAAGCTTTCTTT. Translating gives CASSTPRDRNTEAFF.

This chain joins TRBV9 and TRBJ2-1; 9 nucleotides align to TRBD2. This CDR3 has 14 amino acids. J gave up 9 bases and V 4 bases, and 8 bases lay outside the gene matches. Germline-derived CDR1 and CDR2 are SGDLS and YYNGEE. The CDR3 DNA sequence: TGTGCCAGCAGCCCTAGCGGGGACCGGGTTGAGCAGTTCTTC. The encoded protein is CASSPSGDRVEQFF.

This clone is judged medium-sized. The genes are TRBV6-6 and TRBJ1-2, with a possible D match to TRBD1 (6 bases). V was clipped by 3 bases and J by 3 bases, with 14 bases between them. The CDR3 spans 15 residues. CDR1 and CDR2 from the germline V gene are MNHNY and SVGAGI (reference sequence). CDR3 nucleotides: TGTGCCAGCAGTTATATACAGGGAGGTGACTATGGCTACACCTTC. Amino acid sequence: CASSYIQGGDYGYTF.

The gene calls are TRBV19 and TRBJ1-2; possible D gene TRBD1, 6 bases. CDR3 length equals 14 residues. Germline values: CDR1 LNHDA, CDR2 SQIVND (reference sequence). The V end was cut by 3 bases, the J end by 10 bases, with 18 bases between. CDR3 protein: CASSISGQPQVYTF. DNA of the CDR3: TGTGCCAGTAGTATCTCCGGACAGCCCCAGGTCTACACCTTC.

The J gene is TRBJ2-2, the V gene TRBV5-1; 8 bases agree with TRBD2. CDR1 and CDR2 from the germline V gene are SGHRS and YFSETQ. The CDR3 totals 15 residues. V was clipped by 4 bases and J by 6 bases; unmatched bases: 8. The CDR3 reads CASSASGTRAGELFF. Written as DNA, the CDR3 is TGCGCCAGCAGCGCTTCCGGGACTAGAGCCGGGGAGCTGTTTTTT.

The chain has TRBV4-2 and TRBJ1-4; the D gene is possibly TRBD1 (6 bases). CDR1 and CDR2 from the germline V gene are LGHNA and YNFKEQ. V lost 1 base, J lost 8 bases, and 17 bases lay in between. This CDR3 has 16 residues. The CDR3 coding sequence is TGTGCCAGCAGCCAAGGGGGGCAGGGAACGCAGGAAAAACTGTTTTTT. It encodes CASSQGGQGTQEKLFF.

This chain connects TRBV7-2 to TRBJ2-1; no firm D call. Between the trimmed V and J ends, which lost 3 bases and 0 bases, there was a span of 9 bases. Germline CDR1 is SGHTA and CDR2 is FQGNSA. The CDR3 totals 15 residues. CDR3 in DNA: TGTGCCAGCAGCTTTACAGCGAACTCCTACAATGAGCAGTTCTTC. It specifies CASSFTANSYNEQFF.

The chain has TRBV19 and TRBJ1-2; no clear D gene. Germline-derived CDR1 and CDR2 are LNHDA and SQIVND (reference sequence). The CDR3 has 10 residues. Trimming removed 5 bases at V and 5 bases at J, with 3 bases between. The CDR3 bases are TGTGCCAGTAGTCAGTATGGCTACACCTTC. Translating gives CASSQYGYTF.

The chain employs TRBV15 and TRBJ1-3, with D perhaps matching TRBD1 (5 bases). This CDR3 is built from 19 residues. Germline V gene sequence: CDR1 LNHNV, CDR2 YYDKDF (reference sequence). The V gene lost 5 bases and the J gene lost 0 bases, with 23 bases spanning the gap. CDR3 DNA: TGTGCCACCAGCGGGGCAGTGATGGGGGAGCCGTACTCTGGAAACACCATATATTTT. Translation gives CATSGAVMGEPYSGNTIYF.

V gene TRBV7-2 combines with J gene TRBJ2-5; the match to TRBD2 covers 7 bases. Germline assignment: CDR1 SGHTA and CDR2 FQGNSA. The CDR3 sequence is 13 residues long. Trimming removed 3 bases from V and 4 bases from J; junction bases left unmatched: 2. The CDR3 coding sequence is TGTGCCAGCAGCTTTGGGACTACAGAGACCCAGTACTTC. Protein sequence: CASSFGTTETQYF.

The CDR3 spells CASSGGPYGETQYF. CDR3 in DNA: TGTGCCAGCAGTGGGGGGCCTTACGGAGAGACCCAGTACTTC. The genes are TRBV5-4 and TRBJ2-5; D assignment may be TRBD1 or TRBD2 (6 bases each). The CDR3 sequence is 14 residues long. In germline, CDR1 is SGHNT, CDR2 YYREEE (reference sequence). V was pared by 5 bases and J by 4 bases, with 15 bases between.

The chain uses TRBV5-8 and TRBJ2-6; 8 nucleotides line up with TRBD1. The trim removed 4 bases at V and 2 bases at J, leaving 8 bases unmatched. The CDR3 covers 17 residues. Germline V gives CDR1 SGHTS, CDR2 YDEGEE. CDR3 residues: CASSPGQGPAGANVLTF. The CDR3 DNA reads TGTGCCAGCAGCCCCGGACAGGGTCCTGCTGGGGCCAACGTCCTGACTTTC.

This clone turned up a few times. The chain is built from TRBV5-4 and TRBJ2-2; no clear D. This CDR3 comprises 16 residues. Trimming removed 3 bases from V and 4 bases from J, with 16 bases in between. Germline CDR1 reads SGHNT; CDR2 reads YYREEE (reference sequence). The CDR3 DNA reads TGTGCCAGCAGCTCCACGATGTTAGGCGTCACCGGGGAGCTGTTTTTT. Amino acids: CASSSTMLGVTGELFF.

This chain links TRBV27 with TRBJ2-5; no firm D call. Germline V gives CDR1 MNHEY, CDR2 SMNVEV (reference sequence). Between the trimmed V and J ends, which lost 5 bases and 5 bases, there was a span of 15 bases. This CDR3 is 14 amino acids long. The CDR3 bases are TGTGCCAGCAGTCGTGTTAGGTCCGCCGAGACCCAGTACTTC. It translates to CASSRVRSAETQYF.

The chain is built from TRBV29-1 and TRBJ2-1, with TRBD2 matching 14 bases. This CDR3 has 14 amino acids. Trimming took 6 bases from V and 9 from J; bases not matched to a gene: 7. CDR1 and CDR2 from the germline V gene are SQVTM and ANQGSEA. CDR3 in amino acids: CSVLTSGRAAEQFF. CDR3 bases: TGCAGCGTGCTGACTAGCGGGAGGGCCGCTGAGCAGTTCTTC.

The CDR3 DNA reads TGCGCCAGCAGCTCAGGCCCTACCGCGGTAGCTTTCTTT. Translated, it gives CASSSGPTAVAFF. The rearrangement joins TRBV5-1 to TRBJ1-1; D gene uncertain. The CDR3 runs 13 residues. Trimming removed 3 bases from V and 10 bases from J, with 16 bases in between. Germline V gives CDR1 SGHRS, CDR2 YFSETQ.

V and J are TRBV12-5 and TRBJ1-5; D not resolved. CDR3 length: 11 amino acids. Germline V gene data show CDR1 as LGHNT and CDR2 as FRNRAP. V was pared by 5 bases and J by 4 bases, with 3 bases between. CDR3 sequence: CASGLNQPQHF. CDR3 nucleotide sequence: TGTGCTAGTGGTCTGAATCAGCCCCAGCATTTT.